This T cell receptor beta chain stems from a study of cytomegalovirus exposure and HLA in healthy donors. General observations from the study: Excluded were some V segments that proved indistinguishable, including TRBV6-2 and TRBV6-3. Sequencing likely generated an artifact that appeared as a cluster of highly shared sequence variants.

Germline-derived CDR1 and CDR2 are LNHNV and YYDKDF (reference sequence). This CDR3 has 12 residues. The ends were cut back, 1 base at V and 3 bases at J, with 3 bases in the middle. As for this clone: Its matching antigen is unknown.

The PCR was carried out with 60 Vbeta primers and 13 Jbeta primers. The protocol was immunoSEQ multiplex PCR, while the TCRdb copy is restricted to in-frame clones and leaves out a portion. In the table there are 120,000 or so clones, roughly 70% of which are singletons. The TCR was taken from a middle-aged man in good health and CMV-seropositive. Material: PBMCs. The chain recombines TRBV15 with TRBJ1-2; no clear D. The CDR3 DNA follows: TGTGCCACCAGCAGAGTCGACTATGGCTACACCTTC. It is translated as CATSRVDYGYTF.